The clone carrying this T cell receptor beta chain was seen ten or more times. The data were obtained in a study of human T cells and chemical hapten exposure. V was pared by 6 bases and J by 2 bases, with 8 bases between. The CDR3 is made up of 12 amino acids. TCRdb fed the RACE reads into MiXCR, producing one record per CDR3 protein. The table has about 54,000 distinct CDR3 sequences, more than 9% seen once. Time point indicated: patch test 2, 6 weeks after DPC sensitization. The treatment: therapeutic diphenylcyclopropenone sensitization with weekly scalp DPC. The chain couples TRBV12-3 or TRBV12-4 to TRBJ2-7; a weak D match, TRBD1 (6 bases). The TCR originated in a woman aged 50 to 65 with alopecia areata. Some clones in this sample may be carry-over from other donors' samples. This sample comprised whole blood, obtained in connection with sensitization to the hapten diphenylcyclopropenone (DPC). The CDR3 spells CASRRDTYEQYF. CDR3 nucleotides: TGTGCCAGCAGAAGGGACACCTACGAGCAGTACTTC.